This T cell receptor (beta chain) was retrieved from a study of T cells in Graves' hyperthyroidism and ophthalmopathy (dated by TCRdb to the late 2010s). With regard to the full study: Peripheral blood was collected at initial diagnosis, before any treatment. TCR V-J signatures able to tell the groups apart were searched for in a discovery cohort of some 100 patients, of whom 43 had Graves' ophthalmopathy and around 58 had stable Graves' hyperthyroidism. Prospective prediction of ophthalmopathy was tested in an independent validation cohort of fewer than 20 hyperthyroidism patients and some 17 patients who later progressed to ophthalmopathy. The 95 to 100 discovery patients were randomly divided into training and test sets at a 7:3 ratio. In roughly six Graves' hyperthyroidism patients, the study also compared T-cell repertoires from thyroid tissue with T-cell repertoires from blood. Following sampling, methimazole starting at 30 mg daily was given to hyperthyroidism patients, and high-dose intravenous methylprednisolone was given to ophthalmopathy patients. The paper describes TCR Vbeta CDR3 sequencing of some 130 peripheral blood samples, made up of about 41 ophthalmopathy patients, around 78 hyperthyroidism patients and 17 progressor patients. General findings and caveats noted by the study authors: No statistical method was used to set the sample size in advance, and investigators knew the group allocation. In validation, progression to ophthalmopathy was predicted by the model with 70% to 71% sensitivity and 72.22% specificity, a median of around 5.9 months before onset. Blood samples also contained most of the expanded thyroid clonotypes (frequency above 0.001), which suggests that blood repertoires may reflect thyroid immune responses. A 13 V-J signature model separated ophthalmopathy from stable hyperthyroidism, with roughly 88% sensitivity and about 81% specificity in cross-validation and 80%/75% in testing.

This clonotype occurred a few times. The clone's antigen remains unknown. The record has no base qualities; no much larger clone is one base away. Stable Graves' hyperthyroidism was defined as no progression to ophthalmopathy during 18 months of follow-up. Hyperthyroidism patients were newly diagnosed, had a disease duration of under 2 months, and were aged 18 to 65 years. Any patient with an uncontrolled infection, another autoimmune disease, pregnancy or lactation was excluded. Diagnoses relied on clinical symptoms, serum thyroxine and TRAb, thyroid ultrasound and orbital computed tomography. Ficoll-Paque density gradient centrifugation was used to isolate PBMCs from under 11 ml of fresh peripheral blood. Trizol reagent was used to extract total RNA, and RNA quality was then checked on an Agilent 2100 Bioanalyzer. CDR1 and CDR2, looked up from the germline V gene (reference sequence), are LNHNV and YYDKDF. The CDR3 covers 16 residues, taking in both the cysteine and the phenylalanine. The read is trimmed to its CDR3 DNA, 48 bases read in frame from base 1. V is pared back by 5 bases and J by 4 bases, with 19 bases lying between the germline termini.

TCR beta CDR3 regions were amplified from RNA transcripts. A first-round RT-PCR of the TCR CDR3 used the HTBI primer set with the Qiagen OneStep RT-PCR kit. Libraries were constructed in a second round of multiplex PCR, after which size selection and purification were performed. The libraries were sequenced on an Illumina HiSeq2000 using paired-end 100 bp reads. On the study's bioinformatics: SOAPnuke was used to process the raw data, with reads discarded if the reads contained adapters or uncalled bases, had a mean Phred below 15, or lacked an exact constant-primer or identifier match. COPE v1.2.5 was used to merge the high-quality paired reads, and each unique nucleotide sequence was defined as a clonotype. MiTCR v1.1 was used to align clonotypes to the IMGT TRBV, TRBD and TRBJ reference segments. Analysis was restricted to V-J combinations with a frequency above 0.0001, which covered roughly 99% of repertoires. A TCS score was defined as the ratio between F50 (clonal expansion) and ExV (chaos), using BLOSUM62-based TCRdist between CDR3 peptides within each V-J. Welch's t-statistics and random forest reduced around 520 V-J features to roughly 13, which were used in a naive Bayes classifier (R e1071). In-frame beta chains were kept once TCRdb had trimmed the public reads at Q25 with fastp and called clones with MiXCR. Each entry merges the rows of one CDR3 protein and shows their most common DNA and genes. The V and J calls come from TCRdb's annotation, not from the publication. Present in this sample are approximately 630,000 distinct CDR3 sequences, under 20% of which were seen just once. The biggest ten clones account for around 4% of the sample.

The rearrangement joined TRBV15 to TRBJ2-3, with a tentative D gene TRBD2 over 6 matching bases. The receptor comes from a woman younger than 45 with Graves' hyperthyroidism. Sequences were obtained from blood. This receptor carries the CDR3 CATSLGRGGVADTQYF. The nucleotide sequence reads as follows: TGTGCCACCAGCCTGGGTAGGGGCGGGGTTGCAGATACGCAGTATTTT.